Following are 17 T cell receptor beta chains from one sample sequenced in a study of T-cell reconstitution after alpha-beta-depleted transplantation in children. The authors prepared the TCRbeta library with unique molecular identifiers. Using its own MiXCR run on the PCR reads, TCRdb lists one record per CDR3 protein. The top ten clones hold 14% of a sample with about 580,000 distinct CDR3 sequences, roughly 23% of them seen once. The source was PBMCs, mostly from graft donor cells, collected 360 days after TCRalphabeta/CD19-depleted stem cell transplant. The origin of the receptors is a boy in the first two years of life who had a stem cell transplant for acute myeloid leukemia, so the T cells may come from the graft donor.

This clonotype was seen more than once but under ten times. The chain employs TRBV5-4 and TRBJ2-3; 10 nucleotides agree with TRBD2. From germline, CDR1 is SGHNT and CDR2 YYREEE (reference sequence). The V gene end was trimmed by 4 bases and the J gene end by 6 bases; junction bases not matched to a gene: 8. The CDR3 has 15 residues. The CDR3 sequence: CASSLLAGEGDTQYF. DNA of the CDR3: TGTGCCAGCAGCCTCCTAGCGGGGGAGGGCGATACGCAGTATTTT.

This clonotype was observed a few times. The V and J genes are TRBV12-3 or TRBV12-4 and TRBJ2-1, with D perhaps TRBD1 (6 bases). The V end lost 3 bases, the J end lost 6 bases, and 12 bases lay between the germline ends. The CDR3 is 14 residues long. DNA for the CDR3: TGTGCCAGCAGTTTCCAAACCAGGGGCAATGAGCAGTTCTTC. Amino acid sequence: CASSFQTRGNEQFF.

This clonotype was seen repeatedly, ten times or more. The genes are TRBV29-1 and TRBJ2-2; D is ambiguous. Trimming cost V 4 bases and J 3 bases, with 3 bases left between them. The length of the CDR3 is 11 residues. The V gene's germline CDR1 is SQVTM and CDR2 ANQGSEA. The CDR3: CSVVHTGELFF. CDR3 in DNA: TGCAGCGTTGTTCACACCGGGGAGCTGTTTTTT.

The chain carries TRBV6-1 and TRBJ2-7; TRBD1 matches at 7 bases. Losses at the gene ends were 8 bases for V and 3 bases for J; bases not matched to a gene: 7. Germline V gene sequence: CDR1 MNHNS, CDR2 SASEGT. The CDR3 is 13 amino acids. CDR3 in amino acids: CASARDSNYEQYF. The CDR3 DNA reads TGTGCCAGCGCGAGGGACAGCAACTACGAGCAGTACTTC.

This clonotype showed up many times. The chain combines TRBV28 with TRBJ2-7; D gene ambiguous. Per the germline V gene, CDR1 is MDHEN and CDR2 is SYDVKM. V was cut by 6 bases and J by 2 bases, with 8 bases left in between. The CDR3 runs 12 residues. This chain's CDR3 is CASRGSTYEQYV. In DNA form, the CDR3 reads TGTGCCAGCAGGGGCTCGACCTACGAGCAGTACGTC.

This clonotype was seen a few times. The chain uses TRBV20-1 and TRBJ1-1; unclear D gene. The CDR3 totals 12 residues. V was cut by 3 bases and J by 1 base, with 6 bases left in between. Germline CDR1 reads DFQATT; CDR2 reads SNEGSKA (reference sequence). CDR3 residues: CSASAANTEAFF. For the CDR3, the DNA is TGCAGTGCTAGCGCCGCGAACACTGAAGCTTTCTTT.

The chain has TRBV6-1 and TRBJ2-1; a weak D match, TRBD2 (5 bases). CDR3 length: 15 residues. V lost 5 bases to trimming and J lost 3 bases, with 14 bases between them. CDR1 is MNHNS and CDR2 is SASEGT in the germline V gene. The CDR3: CASSLAFRGYNEQFF. In nucleotides, the CDR3 is TGTGCCAGCAGTTTAGCCTTCCGGGGCTACAATGAGCAGTTCTTC.

Here the CDR3 DNA reads TGTGCCAGCAGCTTAGGTTTGAGACACCAATGGGGCTATTATGGCTACACCTTC. Its protein is CASSLGLRHQWGYYGYTF. The J gene is TRBJ1-2, the V gene TRBV11-2, with D possibly TRBD1 on 5 matching bases. Per germline, CDR1 SGHAT and CDR2 FQNNGV. CDR3 length: 18 residues. V was pared by 1 base and J by 5 bases, with 23 bases between.

The chain employs TRBV12-3 or TRBV12-4 and TRBJ2-1; possible D gene TRBD2, 5 bases. This CDR3 spans 16 amino acids. V lost 5 bases, J lost 0 bases, and 14 bases lay in between. DNA for the CDR3: TGTGCCAGCAGTATTGATAGGGAGAGCTCCTACAATGAGCAGTTCTTC. Translation gives CASSIDRESSYNEQFF.

This chain joins TRBV7-2 and TRBJ2-7; the D gene is possibly TRBD1 (6 bases). The CDR3 spans 14 residues. The germline V gene has CDR1 SGHTA and CDR2 FQGNSA. The V end was cut by 5 bases, the J end by 3 bases, with 14 bases between. The CDR3 coding sequence is TGTGCCAGCAGCCAGGACAGCTTCCTCTACGAGCAGTACTTC. Its protein product is CASSQDSFLYEQYF.

This clonotype was seen at least ten times. The chain links TRBV20-1 to TRBJ2-7; D is ambiguous. Germline-derived CDR1 and CDR2 are DFQATT and SNEGSKA (reference sequence). The CDR3 spans 13 residues. Trimming took 4 bases from V and 4 from J, leaving 14 bases between them. In DNA form, the CDR3 reads TGCAGTGCTATAGCCGCTCCCGGATACGAGCAGTACGTC. Translated, it gives CSAIAAPGYEQYV.

This clonotype was detected many times. CDR3 loop: CASSSNDGLGGGGRYNEQFF. For the CDR3, the DNA is TGTGCCAGCAGTTCCAATGACGGGCTCGGGGGCGGGGGGAGGTACAATGAGCAGTTCTTC. The chain recombines TRBV27 with TRBJ2-1; 8 nucleotides line up with TRBD2. Germline loops: CDR1 MNHEY, CDR2 SMNVEV (reference sequence). The CDR3 contains 20 residues. V lost 4 bases and J lost 4; bases outside the gene matches: 21.

This clonotype was counted a few times. The chain is built from TRBV9 and TRBJ2-1, with 10 nucleotides matching TRBD2. The CDR3 is 15 residues long. Germline V gene sequence: CDR1 SGDLS, CDR2 YYNGEE. The V gene end was trimmed by 2 bases and the J gene end by 4 bases; junction bases not matched to a gene: 3. In DNA form, the CDR3 reads TGTGCCAGCAGCGTGTCAGCGGGGGGGTACAATGAGCAGTTCTTC. Residues: CASSVSAGGYNEQFF.

This clonotype was detected a few times. The chain recombines TRBV29-1 with TRBJ2-2, with no clear D. Looked up from germline, CDR1 is SQVTM and CDR2 is ANQGSEA. CDR3 length equals 14 residues. The germline V and J ends were trimmed by 3 bases and 3 bases, with 11 bases remaining between them. As DNA, the CDR3 is TGCAGCGTTGATGGCGGTTATTACACCGGGGAGCTGTTTTTT. Translation gives CSVDGGYYTGELFF.

Many counts were recorded for this clonotype. The chain carries TRBV29-1 and TRBJ2-5; TRBD1 or TRBD2 may be the D gene (6 bases each). CDR1 and CDR2 from the germline V gene are SQVTM and ANQGSEA. V was trimmed by 6 bases and J by 6 bases, leaving 11 bases between them. The CDR3 spans 11 residues. The chain's CDR3 is CSVDGGQTQYF. The CDR3 DNA reads TGCAGCGTCGACGGGGGCCAGACCCAGTACTTC.

The chain couples TRBV20-1 to TRBJ2-3, with 9 nucleotides matching TRBD2. This CDR3 comprises 14 residues. The germline V gene encodes CDR1 DFQATT and CDR2 SNEGSKA (reference sequence). The J segment lost 2 bases and the V segment lost 4 bases, leaving 4 bases of the junction unmatched. The CDR3 protein is CSATSGVLTDTQYF. DNA of the CDR3: TGCAGTGCTACTAGCGGGGTTCTCACAGATACGCAGTATTTT.

This clonotype was seen ten or more times. The gene calls are TRBV18 and TRBJ2-1; D uncertain. The germline V gene encodes CDR1 KGHSH and CDR2 LQKENI. Trimming took 3 bases from V and 5 from J, leaving 8 bases between them. This CDR3 comprises 13 residues. The CDR3 DNA follows: TGTGCCAGCTCACCTAGACCGGACAATGAGCAGTTCTTC. Translation: CASSPRPDNEQFF. The full variable domain, in which reference TRBV18 and TRBJ2-1 provide the parts outside the CDR3, is NAGVMQNPRHLVRRRGQEARLRCSPMKGHSHVYWYRQLPEEGLKFMVYLQKENIIDESGMPKERFSAEFPKEGPSILRIQQVVRGDSAAYFCASSPRPDNEQFFGPGTRLTVL.